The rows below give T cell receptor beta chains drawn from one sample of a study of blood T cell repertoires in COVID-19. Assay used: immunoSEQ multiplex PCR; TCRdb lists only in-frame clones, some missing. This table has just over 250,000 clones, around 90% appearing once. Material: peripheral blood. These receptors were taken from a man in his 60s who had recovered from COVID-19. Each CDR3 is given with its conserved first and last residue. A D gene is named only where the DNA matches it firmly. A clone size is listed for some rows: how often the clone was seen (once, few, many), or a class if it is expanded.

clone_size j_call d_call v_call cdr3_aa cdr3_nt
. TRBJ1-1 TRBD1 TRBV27 CASSLGQDYSEAFF TGTGCCAGCAGCCTGGGACAGGATTATTCTGAAGCTTTCTTT
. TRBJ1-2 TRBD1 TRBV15 CATSREDRVDGYTF TGTGCCACCAGCAGGGAGGACAGGGTAGATGGCTACACCTTC
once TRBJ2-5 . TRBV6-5 CASIGTPALWTQYF TGTGCCAGCATCGGGACTCCCGCTCTTTGGACCCAGTACTTC
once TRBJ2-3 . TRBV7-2 CASSLGNRDSTDTQYF TGTGCCAGCAGCTTAGGCAATAGAGATTCCACAGATACGCAGTATTTT
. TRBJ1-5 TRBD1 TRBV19 CASSIDVGTGGSQPQHF TGTGCCAGTAGTATAGATGTGGGGACAGGGGGCAGTCAGCCCCAGCATTTT
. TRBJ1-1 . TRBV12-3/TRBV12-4 CASSLGGWAEAFF TGTGCCAGCAGTTTAGGAGGCTGGGCTGAAGCTTTCTTT
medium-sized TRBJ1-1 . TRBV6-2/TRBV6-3 CASSYRAGLNTEAFF TGTGCCAGCAGTTACAGGGCGGGTCTGAACACTGAAGCTTTCTTT
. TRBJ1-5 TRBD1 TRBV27 CASRQGAAQPQHF TGTGCCAGCAGACAGGGGGCCGCTCAGCCCCAGCATTTT
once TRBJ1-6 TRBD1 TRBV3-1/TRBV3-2 CASSRGQVNSPLHF TGTGCCAGCAGCAGAGGACAGGTGAATTCACCCCTCCACTTT
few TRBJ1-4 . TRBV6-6 CASSGGPKLFF TGTGCCAGCAGTGGAGGGCCAAAACTGTTTTTT
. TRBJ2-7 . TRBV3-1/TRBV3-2 CASSQEQGGIGRTYEQYF TGTGCCAGCAGCCAAGAACAGGGGGGGATTGGGAGAACCTACGAGCAGTACTTC
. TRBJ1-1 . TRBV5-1 CASSTGKTNTEAFF TGCGCCAGCAGCACCGGGAAAACGAACACTGAAGCTTTCTTT
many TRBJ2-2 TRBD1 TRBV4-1 CASSQPQGRGRDTGELFF TGCGCCAGCAGCCAACCCCAAGGCAGGGGGCGAGACACCGGGGAGCTGTTTTTT
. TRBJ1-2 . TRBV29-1 CSVTWSVRGGYTF TGCAGCGTTACCTGGAGTGTCCGGGGAGGCTACACCTTC
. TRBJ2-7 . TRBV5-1 CASSADSHSYEQYF TGCGCCAGCAGCGCGGACTCTCACTCCTACGAGCAGTACTTC
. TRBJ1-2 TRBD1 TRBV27 CASSQGQGSLRTF TGTGCCAGCAGCCAAGGACAGGGGTCCCTAAGGACCTTC
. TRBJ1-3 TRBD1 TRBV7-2 CASSLYRGPGNTIYF TGTGCCAGCAGCTTATACAGGGGGCCTGGAAACACCATATATTTT
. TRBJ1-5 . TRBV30 CAWNLPGKSNQPQHF TGTGCCTGGAACCTACCAGGGAAAAGCAATCAGCCCCAGCATTTT
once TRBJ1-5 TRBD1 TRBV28 CASRPDRGGLNQPQHF TGTGCCAGCAGACCCGACAGGGGGGGACTCAATCAGCCCCAGCATTTT
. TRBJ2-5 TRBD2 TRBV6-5 CASVTSGGAWETQYF TGTGCCAGCGTGACTAGCGGGGGGGCCTGGGAGACCCAGTACTTC
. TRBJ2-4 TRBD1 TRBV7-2 CASSYGTGSIQYF TGTGCCAGCAGCTATGGGACAGGTAGCATTCAGTACTTC
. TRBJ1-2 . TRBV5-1 CASSLGGGTTRYTF TGCGCCAGCAGCTTGGGAGGTGGGACAACCCGCTACACCTTC
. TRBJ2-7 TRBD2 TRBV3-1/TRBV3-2 CASSQEAGGQLPQYF TGTGCCAGCAGCCAAGAGGCGGGGGGGCAGCTACCGCAGTACTTC
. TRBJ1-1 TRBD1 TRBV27 CASSVKAGGEAFF TGTGCCAGCAGTGTAAAAGCAGGGGGTGAAGCTTTCTTT
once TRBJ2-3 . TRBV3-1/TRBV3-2 CASSHPTSISDTQYF TGTGCCAGCAGCCATCCGACTAGTATCTCAGATACGCAGTATTTT
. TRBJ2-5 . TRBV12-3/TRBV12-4 CASSFIKGETQYF TGTGCCAGCAGTTTCATTAAGGGGGAGACCCAGTACTTC
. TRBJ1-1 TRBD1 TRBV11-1 CASSPGQGTNTEAFF TGTGCCAGCAGTCCGGGACAGGGGACCAACACTGAAGCTTTCTTT
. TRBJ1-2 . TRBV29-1 CSVESGINYGYTF TGCAGCGTCGAGTCAGGGATCAACTATGGCTACACCTTC
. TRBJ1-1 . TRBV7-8 CASSSPVGGVMNTEAFF TGTGCCAGCAGCTCCCCAGTGGGGGGGGTAATGAACACTGAAGCTTTCTTT
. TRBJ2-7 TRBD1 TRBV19 CASSLWTGATPYEQYF TGTGCCAGTAGCCTTTGGACAGGGGCAACCCCCTACGAGCAGTACTTC
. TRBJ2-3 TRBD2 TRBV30 CAWSALAGGLLTKGTDTQYF TGTGCCTGGAGTGCCCTAGCGGGGGGGCTATTAACGAAGGGCACAGATACGCAGTATTTT
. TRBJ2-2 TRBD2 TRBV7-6 CASSFSGVDTGELFF TGTGCCAGCAGCTTTAGCGGGGTGGACACCGGGGAGCTGTTTTTT
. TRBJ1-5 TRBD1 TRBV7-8 CASSFPGGSNQPQHF TGTGCCAGCAGCTTCCCAGGGGGCTCCAATCAGCCCCAGCATTTT
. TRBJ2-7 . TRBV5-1 CASSLGYRDSAYEQYF TGCGCCAGCAGCTTGGGGTACAGGGATTCAGCCTACGAGCAGTACTTC
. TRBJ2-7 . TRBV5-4 CASAGNSYEQYF TGTGCCAGCGCGGGAAACTCCTACGAGCAGTACTTC
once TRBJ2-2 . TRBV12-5 CASALKGKGTGELFF TGTGCTAGTGCCCTAAAAGGGAAGGGGACCGGGGAGCTGTTTTTT
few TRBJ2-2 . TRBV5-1 CASSLARDANTGELFF TGCGCCAGCAGCTTGGCGCGGGACGCGAACACCGGGGAGCTGTTTTTT
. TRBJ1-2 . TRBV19 CASSAGLGYGYTF TGTGCCAGTAGTGCCGGGTTAGGCTATGGCTACACCTTC
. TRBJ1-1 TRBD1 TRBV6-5 CASSRQGGHTEAFF TGTGCCAGCTCCCGACAGGGAGGTCACACTGAAGCTTTCTTT
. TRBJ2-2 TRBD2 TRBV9 CASNLAGDYTGELFF TGTGCCAGCAATCTGGCGGGAGACTACACCGGGGAGCTGTTTTTT
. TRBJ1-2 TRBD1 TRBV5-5 CASSPVVGTGKVNGYTF TGTGCCAGCAGCCCCGTTGTGGGGACAGGAAAAGTGAATGGCTACACCTTC
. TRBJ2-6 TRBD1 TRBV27 CASSAQTPGGSSGANVLTF TGTGCCAGCAGTGCCCAAACCCCAGGGGGTTCCTCTGGGGCCAACGTCCTGACTTTC
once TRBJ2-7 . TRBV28 CASSPLSPYEQYF TGTGCCAGCAGTCCCCTTTCCCCCTACGAGCAGTACTTC
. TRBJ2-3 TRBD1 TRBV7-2 CASSSLRDRVTDTQYF TGTGCCAGCAGCTCACTCCGGGACAGGGTCACAGATACGCAGTATTTT
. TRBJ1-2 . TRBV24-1 CATRQGHGYTF TGTGCCACCAGACAGGGACATGGCTACACCTTC
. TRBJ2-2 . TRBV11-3 CASSFSTNTGELFF TGTGCCAGCAGCTTCTCTACGAACACCGGGGAGCTGTTTTTT
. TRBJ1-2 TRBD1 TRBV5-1 CASSLDGTAYGYTF TGCGCCAGCAGCTTGGACGGGACAGCCTATGGCTACACCTTC
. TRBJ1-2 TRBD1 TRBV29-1 CSVDVGDDRVPVYGYTF TGCAGCGTTGATGTGGGCGACGACAGGGTCCCCGTCTATGGCTACACCTTC
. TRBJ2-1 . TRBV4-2 CASSQEPHRTSSYNEQFF TGTGCCAGCAGCCAAGAGCCTCACAGGACCAGCTCCTACAATGAGCAGTTCTTC
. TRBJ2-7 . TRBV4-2 CASSQGGQGYEQYF TGTGCCAGCAGCCAAGGCGGCCAGGGCTACGAGCAGTACTTC
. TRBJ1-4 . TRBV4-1 CASSQAMREKLFF TGCGCCAGCAGCCAAGCGATGCGAGAAAAACTGTTTTTT
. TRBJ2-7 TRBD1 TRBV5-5 CASSPGTGGYEQYF TGTGCCAGCAGTCCCGGGACAGGAGGCTACGAGCAGTACTTC
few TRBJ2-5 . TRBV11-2 CASSLIAAWETQYF TGTGCCAGCAGCCTAATAGCGGCATGGGAGACCCAGTACTTC
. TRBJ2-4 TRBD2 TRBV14 CASSQDWFSGGASAKNIQYF TGTGCCAGCAGCCAAGACTGGTTTAGCGGGGGGGCCTCGGCCAAAAACATTCAGTACTTC
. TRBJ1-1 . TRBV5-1 CASSLDGRGTEAFF TGCGCCAGCAGCTTGGACGGACGGGGCACTGAAGCTTTCTTT
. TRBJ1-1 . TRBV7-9 CASSFRGEGTEAFF TGTGCCAGCAGCTTCCGAGGGGAGGGGACTGAAGCTTTCTTT
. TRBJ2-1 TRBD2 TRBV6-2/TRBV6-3 CASSRTSGGPYNEQFF TGTGCCAGCAGTAGGACTAGCGGGGGGCCGTACAATGAGCAGTTCTTC
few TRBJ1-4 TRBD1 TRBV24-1 CATSDPGTGGNEKLFF TGTGCCACCAGTGACCCTGGGACAGGGGGAAATGAAAAACTGTTTTTT
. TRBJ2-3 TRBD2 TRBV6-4 CASSETAGAITDAQYF TGTGCCAGCAGTGAAACAGCGGGGGCGATCACAGATGCGCAGTATTTT
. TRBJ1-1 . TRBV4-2 CASSQTTALNTEAFF TGTGCCAGCAGCCAAACGACAGCTCTGAACACTGAAGCTTTCTTT